Below, 21 T cell receptor beta chains from the same sample are listed, as sequenced in a study of siplizumab effects on memory and regulatory T cells. The protocol was immunoSEQ multiplex PCR, while the TCRdb copy is restricted to in-frame clones and leaves out a portion. The table has over 95,000 clones, about 93% seen once; the top ten hold around 0.16%. The sequenced sample was non-Treg CD4+ T cells sorted from blood. These receptors originate from a human donor in good health.

The V gene is TRBV5-4, the J gene TRBJ2-1; TRBD2 agrees at 9 bases. The V gene's germline CDR1 is SGHNT and CDR2 YYREEE (reference sequence). The CDR3 consists of 16 residues. V was clipped by 2 bases and J by 6 bases; unmatched bases: 9. CDR3 DNA sequence: TGTGCCAGCAGCTTATTGGCGGGGGGGCTCGGCAATGAGCAGTTCTTC. Protein product: CASSLLAGGLGNEQFF.

This chain joins TRBV5-5 and TRBJ2-7; no reliable D call. The length of the CDR3 is 9 residues. In germline, CDR1 is SGHKS, CDR2 YYEKEE (reference sequence). V was trimmed by 6 bases and J by 5 bases, leaving 3 bases between them. The CDR3 DNA reads TGTGCCAGCATTCACGAGCAGTACTTC. The encoded protein is CASIHEQYF.

V is TRBV19 and J is TRBJ2-7, with D unclear. V dropped 5 bases and J dropped 7 bases, with 24 bases sitting between them. This CDR3 contains 16 residues. Looked up from germline, CDR1 is LNHDA and CDR2 is SQIVND (reference sequence). CDR3 nucleotide sequence: TGTGCCAGTAGTCGATCTGGGGTTGGCGCCATGGGGGAGCAGTACTTC. Amino acid sequence: CASSRSGVGAMGEQYF.

The gene calls are TRBV27 and TRBJ1-1; the D gene is possibly TRBD1 (5 bases). V was shortened by 6 bases and J by 6 bases, with 17 bases between the two germline ends. In germline, CDR1 is MNHEY, CDR2 SMNVEV (reference sequence). The CDR3 covers 14 residues. As DNA, the CDR3 is TGTGCCAGCAGGGGCCCGACAGCCCTATCTGAAGCTTTCTTT. Translation gives CASRGPTALSEAFF.

The chain is built from TRBV19 and TRBJ1-1; TRBD1 is a possible D gene (6 bases). Deletions cut 0 bases from V and 0 bases from J, with 11 bases between. The CDR3 is 16 residues long. Germline V gene data show CDR1 as LNHDA and CDR2 as SQIVND (reference sequence). CDR3 in amino acids: CASSIDLEGVNTEAFF. The CDR3 nucleotides are TGTGCCAGTAGTATAGATCTAGAGGGGGTGAACACTGAAGCTTTCTTT.

The chain recombines TRBV6-4 with TRBJ1-2; the D is unclear. Between the trimmed V and J ends, which lost 0 bases and 3 bases, there was a span of 8 bases. The CDR3 runs to 14 residues. Germline V gives CDR1 MRHNA, CDR2 SNTAGT. In DNA form, the CDR3 reads TGTGCCAGCAGTGACTCCGGTATCGACTATGGCTACACCTTC. Amino acid sequence: CASSDSGIDYGYTF.

In its sample, this clone was seen once. V usage is TRBV7-2 and J usage is TRBJ2-4; 9 bases agree with TRBD1. Per germline, CDR1 SGHTA and CDR2 FQGNSA. This CDR3 spans 15 amino acids. V gave up 5 bases and J gave up 2 bases; unmatched junction bases: 4. The CDR3 DNA reads TGTGCCAGCAGCGCGACAGGGGGAACCAAAAACATTCAGTACTTC. This encodes CASSATGGTKNIQYF.

The chain uses TRBV19 and TRBJ1-1; TRBD1 matches at 7 bases. V lost 5 bases to trimming and J lost 4 bases; unmatched junction nucleotides: 4. Germline CDR1 reads LNHDA; CDR2 reads SQIVND (reference sequence). CDR3 length equals 13 residues. The CDR3: CASSLQGLTEAFF. CDR3 DNA sequence: TGTGCCAGTAGTTTACAGGGGCTCACTGAAGCTTTCTTT.

This chain uses TRBV5-4 with TRBJ2-7; TRBD2 matches 9 bases. The CDR3 is made up of 14 amino acids. Germline CDR1 SGHNT, CDR2 YYREEE (reference sequence). Unmatched junction bases numbered 1, after V lost 0 bases and J lost 3 bases. CDR3 nucleotides: TGTGCCAGCAGCTTGGGCGGGGGGGTCTACGAGCAGTACTTC. Translating gives CASSLGGGVYEQYF. The full variable domain, its missing parts supplied by reference TRBV5-4 and TRBJ2-7, is ETGVTQSPTHLIKTRGQQVTLRCSSQSGHNTVSWYQQALGQGPQFIFQYYREEENGRGNFPPRFSGLQFPNYSSELNVNALELDDSALYLCASSLGGGVYEQYFGPGTRLTVT.

DNA of the CDR3: TGTGCCAGCAGTGAACTGACAGGGAATGGCTACACCTTC. This encodes CASSELTGNGYTF. The chain combines TRBV25-1 with TRBJ1-2, with 7 bases lining up with TRBD1. V gave up 2 bases and J gave up 6 bases; unmatched junction bases: 3. Germline V lookup: CDR1 MGHDK, CDR2 SYGVNS. The length of the CDR3 is 13 residues.

This clone was observed once. The chain is built from TRBV6-5 and TRBJ1-2; the D gene is possibly TRBD1 (5 bases). V was shortened by 10 bases and J by 2 bases, with 17 bases between the two germline ends. Germline CDR1 reads MNHEY; CDR2 reads SVGAGI. The CDR3 has 14 amino acids. The CDR3 DNA follows: TGTGCCACCCAAGTCCAGGGAGACAACTATGGCTACACCTTC. Protein sequence: CATQVQGDNYGYTF.

A single count supports this clone. This chain connects TRBV6-5 to TRBJ1-4; perhaps TRBD1 as D (6 bases). V dropped 2 bases and J dropped 7 bases, with 14 bases sitting between them. The CDR3 covers 15 residues. Germline CDR1 reads MNHEY; CDR2 reads SVGAGI. The CDR3 sequence: CASSYAQGWSEKLFF. The CDR3, as DNA: TGTGCCAGCAGTTACGCCCAGGGGTGGAGTGAAAAACTGTTTTTT.

The chain employs TRBV10-3 and TRBJ2-1, with unresolved D. The CDR3 extends over 12 amino acids. Looked up from germline, CDR1 is ENHRY and CDR2 is SYGVKD. V lost 11 bases and J lost 4, with 12 bases in between. CDR3 DNA: TGTGCCTCCAGCCCTGATTACAATGAGCAGTTCTTC. It specifies CASSPDYNEQFF.

The chain couples TRBV12-5 to TRBJ2-5; D unclear. CDR1 and CDR2 (germline): LGHNT, FRNRAP. V dropped 4 bases and J dropped 5 bases, with 17 bases sitting between them. This CDR3 is 15 amino acids long. The CDR3 DNA reads TGTGCTAGTGGTTCCCCCCCAGGCCGGGCGGAGACCCAGTACTTC. It yields the protein CASGSPPGRAETQYF.

This clone was counted once. This chain connects TRBV7-6 to TRBJ2-7, with D hard to call. The CDR3 spans 13 residues. The germline V gene has CDR1 SGHVS and CDR2 FNYEAQ. Trimming pared 1 base from V and 5 bases from J, leaving 9 bases between. The CDR3 is CASSLVTSNEQYF. In DNA, the CDR3 is TGTGCCAGCAGCTTAGTCACCAGTAACGAGCAGTACTTC.

V usage is TRBV6-5 and J usage is TRBJ2-5; D may be TRBD1 or TRBD2 (5 bases each). Germline V gives CDR1 MNHEY, CDR2 SVGAGI. CDR3 length equals 13 residues. V lost 6 bases and J 4 bases, leaving 12 bases between the germline ends. The CDR3 loop is CASRLSGGETQYF. The CDR3 DNA is TGTGCCAGCAGGTTAAGTGGGGGAGAGACCCAGTACTTC.

The J gene is TRBJ1-3, the V gene TRBV19; 8 positions agree with TRBD1. This CDR3 spans 15 amino acids. The germline V gene has CDR1 LNHDA and CDR2 SQIVND (reference sequence). V shed 10 bases and J 4 bases; nucleotides not matched to a gene: 12. This chain's CDR3 is CAITQTGVGGNTIYF. CDR3 bases: TGTGCCATCACCCAGACAGGGGTCGGCGGAAACACCATATATTTT.

The chain carries TRBV7-3 and TRBJ2-7; 8 bases are shared with TRBD2. The CDR3 loop spans 14 amino acids. Germline V gene sequence: CDR1 SGHTA, CDR2 FQGTGA. V shed 5 bases and J 4 bases; nucleotides not matched to a gene: 7. CDR3 residues: CASSTSGTEYEQYF. CDR3 bases: TGTGCCAGCAGCACTAGCGGTACCGAATACGAGCAGTACTTC.

The chain links TRBV25-1 to TRBJ1-5; 7 bases match TRBD1. The CDR3 contains 18 residues. Germline CDR1 is MGHDK and CDR2 is SYGVNS. Trimming removed 2 bases from V and 0 bases from J; junction bases left unmatched: 10. The CDR3 loop is CASSEGGKGTDSNQPQHF. The CDR3 region has the DNA TGTGCCAGCAGTGAAGGGGGGAAAGGGACAGATAGCAATCAGCCCCAGCATTTT. Using reference TRBV25-1 and TRBJ1-5 for the parts outside the CDR3, the full variable domain is EADIYQTPRYLVIGTGKKITLECSQTMGHDKMYWYQQDPGMELHLIHYSYGVNSTEKGDLSSESTVSRIRTEHFPLTLESARPSHTSQYLCASSEGGKGTDSNQPQHFGDGTRLSIL.

The genes are TRBV11-2 and TRBJ2-1, with TRBD1 identical over 8 bases. Unmatched junction bases numbered 3, after V lost 5 bases and J lost 3 bases. The germline gives CDR1 SGHAT, CDR2 FQNNGV. The CDR3 runs to 14 residues. The CDR3 DNA sequence: TGTGCCAGCAGCCGCACAGGGGGCTACAATGAGCAGTTCTTC. Translated: CASSRTGGYNEQFF.

The V and J genes are TRBV19 and TRBJ2-4, with a possible D match to TRBD2 (6 bases). Germline CDR1 and CDR2: LNHDA and SQIVND (reference sequence). Trimming cost V 7 bases and J 0 bases, with 7 bases left between them. CDR3 length: 13 amino acids. CDR3 residues: CASMGLAKNIQYF. Written as DNA, the CDR3 is TGTGCCAGTATGGGACTAGCCAAAAACATTCAGTACTTC.